A selection of T cell receptor beta chains follows, all from one sample in a study of shared clonotypes between healthy human individuals. TCRdb's copy holds only in-frame clones and misses some; the assay was immunoSEQ multiplex PCR. This repertoire shows 950,000 to 1,100,000 clones, about 74% found once; its top ten account for roughly 1.5%. Specimen: memory CD4+ T cells sorted from blood. These receptors all come from a man aged 18 to 30 in good health. CDR3s leave out the opening cysteine and the closing phenylalanine or tryptophan. D genes are given only for firm matches.

>NA|TRBV7-6|TRBJ1-2
ASSLSQGTYGYT
>NA|TRBV7-2|TRBJ2-5
ASSLEVGETQY
>TRBD2|TRBV11-3|TRBJ2-1
ASSPRGEALYNEQF
>TRBD1|TRBV5-1|TRBJ2-7
ASTTGQGGHEQY
>NA|TRBV5-1|TRBJ1-1
ASSPGGGFTEAF
>TRBD2|TRBV27|TRBJ2-3
ASSLVAGGLWTDTQY
>TRBD2|TRBV4-1|TRBJ2-3
AARGDTNTDTQY
>TRBD2|TRBV2|TRBJ2-7
ASMSGRAYEQY
>NA|TRBV10-3|TRBJ1-2
AISEMTAYGYT
>TRBD1|TRBV7-2|TRBJ1-6
ASSTRDSLYSPLH
>NA|TRBV5-1|TRBJ1-1
ASSWGQGLNTEAF
>NA|TRBV7-2|TRBJ1-4
ASSSQGEKLF
>NA|TRBV12-1|TRBJ1-5
ASRLTRGQTGNQPQH
>NA|TRBV7-3|TRBJ1-2
ASSFEGDYGYT
>TRBD2|TRBV4-1|TRBJ2-3
ASSQLAGGGDTQY
>TRBD1|TRBV5-1|NA
ASSLGGGQGVHEQY
>TRBD1|TRBV11-2|TRBJ1-3
ASSFRDRSSGNTIY
>TRBD2|TRBV7-2|TRBJ2-2
ASSLGPTSSGELF
>NA|TRBV5-4|TRBJ2-1
ASSRGQNNEQF
>NA|TRBV2|TRBJ1-6
ASRPGGNSPLH
>NA|TRBV6-6|TRBJ2-2
ASSQKDTGELF
>TRBD1|TRBV5-1|TRBJ1-1
ASSPGTGNRMNTEAF
>NA|TRBV6-1|TRBJ2-7
ASSQLSGSYEQY
>NA|TRBV7-9|TRBJ2-5
ASSSGETQY
>NA|TRBV19|TRBJ1-1
ASTDGGRNTEAF
>NA|TRBV4-1|TRBJ2-2
ASSPEYGSANTGELF
>TRBD1|TRBV5-6|TRBJ1-1
ASSFQNRGTEAF
>TRBD1|TRBV30|TRBJ1-4
AWSQGGGEKLF
>NA|TRBV5-1|TRBJ1-4
ASSAGGTGRTNEKLF
>TRBD1|TRBV10-3|TRBJ2-3
AISMDRDSTDTQY
>TRBD2|TRBV18|TRBJ2-5
ASTQTAGVRETQY
>NA|TRBV28|TRBJ2-7
ASTPGADPTSSYEQY
>TRBD2|TRBV27|TRBJ2-7
ASSSPSGGAYEQY
>NA|TRBV18|TRBJ2-6
ASFALVEANVLT
>NA|TRBV9|TRBJ2-5
ASSAGGNQETQY